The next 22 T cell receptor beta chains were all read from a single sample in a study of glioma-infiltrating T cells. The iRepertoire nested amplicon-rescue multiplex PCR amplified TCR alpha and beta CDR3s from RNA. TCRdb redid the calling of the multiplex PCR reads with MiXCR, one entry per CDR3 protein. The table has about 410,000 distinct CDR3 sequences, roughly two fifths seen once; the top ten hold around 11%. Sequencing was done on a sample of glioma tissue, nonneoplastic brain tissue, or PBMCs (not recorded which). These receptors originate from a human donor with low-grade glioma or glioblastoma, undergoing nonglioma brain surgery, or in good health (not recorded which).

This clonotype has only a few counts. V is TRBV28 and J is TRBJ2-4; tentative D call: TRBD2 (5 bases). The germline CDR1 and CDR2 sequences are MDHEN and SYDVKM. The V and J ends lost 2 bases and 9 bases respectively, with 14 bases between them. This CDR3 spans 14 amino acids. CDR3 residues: CASSLEPQAGIQYF. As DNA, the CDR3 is TGTGCCAGCAGTTTAGAGCCGCAGGCGGGCATTCAGTACTTC.

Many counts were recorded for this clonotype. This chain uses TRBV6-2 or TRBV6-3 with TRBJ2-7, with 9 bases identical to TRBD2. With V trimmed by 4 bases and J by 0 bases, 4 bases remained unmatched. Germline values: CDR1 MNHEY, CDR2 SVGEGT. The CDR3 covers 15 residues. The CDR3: CASSFGLASSYEQYF. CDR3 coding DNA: TGTGCCAGCAGTTTTGGACTAGCGAGCTCCTACGAGCAGTACTTC.

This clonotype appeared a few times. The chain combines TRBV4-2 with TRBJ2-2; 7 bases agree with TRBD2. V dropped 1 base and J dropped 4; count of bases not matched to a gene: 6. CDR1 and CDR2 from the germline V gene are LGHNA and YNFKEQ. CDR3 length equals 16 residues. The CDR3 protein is CASSQVEGGRTGELFF. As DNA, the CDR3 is TGTGCCAGCAGCCAAGTGGAGGGAGGGCGCACCGGGGAGCTGTTTTTT.

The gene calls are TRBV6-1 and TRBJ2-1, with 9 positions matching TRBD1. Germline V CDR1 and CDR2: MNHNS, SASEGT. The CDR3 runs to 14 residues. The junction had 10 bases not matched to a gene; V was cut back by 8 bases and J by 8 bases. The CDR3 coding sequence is TGTGCCAGCGGCCAGACAGGGGGTCAGGATGAGCAGTTCTTC. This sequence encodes CASGQTGGQDEQFF.

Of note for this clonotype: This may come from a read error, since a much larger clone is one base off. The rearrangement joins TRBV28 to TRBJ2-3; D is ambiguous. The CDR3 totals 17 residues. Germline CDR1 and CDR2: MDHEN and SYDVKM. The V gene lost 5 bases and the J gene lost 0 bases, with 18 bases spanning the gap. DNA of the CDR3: TGTGCCAGCAGTGCGCCCCCCACTCGCTCCAGCACAGATACGCAGTATTTT. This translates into CASSAPPTRSSTDTQYF.

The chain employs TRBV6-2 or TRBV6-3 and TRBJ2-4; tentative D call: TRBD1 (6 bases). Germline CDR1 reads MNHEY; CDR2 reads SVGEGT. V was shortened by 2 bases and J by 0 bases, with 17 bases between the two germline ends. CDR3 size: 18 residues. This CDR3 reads CASSYGRGVAKAKNIQYF. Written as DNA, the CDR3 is TGTGCCAGCAGTTACGGCAGGGGAGTCGCCAAAGCCAAAAACATTCAGTACTTC.

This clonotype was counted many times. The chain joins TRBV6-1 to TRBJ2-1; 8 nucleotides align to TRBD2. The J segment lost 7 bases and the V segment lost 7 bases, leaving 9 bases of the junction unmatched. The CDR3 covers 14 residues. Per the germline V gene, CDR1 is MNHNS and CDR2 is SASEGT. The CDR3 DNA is TGTGCCAGCACCTTACGCGGGGGGAAGAATGAGCAGTTCTTC. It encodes CASTLRGGKNEQFF.

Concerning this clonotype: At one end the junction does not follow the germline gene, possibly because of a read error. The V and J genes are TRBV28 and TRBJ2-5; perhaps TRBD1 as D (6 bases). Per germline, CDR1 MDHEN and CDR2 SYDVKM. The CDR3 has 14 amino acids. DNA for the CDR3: TGTGCCAGCAGCCAGGGGCCAGCTAGGGAGACCAAGTACTTC. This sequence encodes CASSQGPARETKYF.

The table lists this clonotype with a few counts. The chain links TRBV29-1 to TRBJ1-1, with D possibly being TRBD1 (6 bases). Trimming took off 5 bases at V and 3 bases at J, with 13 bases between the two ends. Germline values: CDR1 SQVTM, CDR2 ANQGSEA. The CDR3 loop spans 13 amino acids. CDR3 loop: CSVSTGGYTEAFF. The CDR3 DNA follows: TGCAGCGTTTCGACAGGAGGATACACTGAAGCTTTCTTT.

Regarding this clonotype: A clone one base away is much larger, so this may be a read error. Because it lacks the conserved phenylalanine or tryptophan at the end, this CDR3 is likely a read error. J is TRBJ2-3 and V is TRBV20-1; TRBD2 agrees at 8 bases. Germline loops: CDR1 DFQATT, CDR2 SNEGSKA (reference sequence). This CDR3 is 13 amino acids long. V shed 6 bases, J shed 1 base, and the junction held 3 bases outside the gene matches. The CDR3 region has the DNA TGCAGTGCCATAGCGGGGCGCACAGATACGCAGTATTCT. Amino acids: CSAIAGRTDTQYS.

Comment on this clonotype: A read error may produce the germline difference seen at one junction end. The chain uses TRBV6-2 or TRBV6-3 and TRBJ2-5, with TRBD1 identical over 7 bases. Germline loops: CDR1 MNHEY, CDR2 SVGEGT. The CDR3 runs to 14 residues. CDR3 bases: TGTGCCAGCAGTTTCACAGGGGCCCAAGAGACCCGGTACTTC. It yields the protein CASSFTGAQETRYF.

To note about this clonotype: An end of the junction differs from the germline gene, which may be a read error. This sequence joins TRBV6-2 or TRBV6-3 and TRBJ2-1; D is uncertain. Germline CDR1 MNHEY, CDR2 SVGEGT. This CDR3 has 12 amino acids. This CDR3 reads CASSYGRNGQFF. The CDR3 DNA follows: TGTGCCAGCAGTTACGGTCGGAATGGGCAGTTCTTC.

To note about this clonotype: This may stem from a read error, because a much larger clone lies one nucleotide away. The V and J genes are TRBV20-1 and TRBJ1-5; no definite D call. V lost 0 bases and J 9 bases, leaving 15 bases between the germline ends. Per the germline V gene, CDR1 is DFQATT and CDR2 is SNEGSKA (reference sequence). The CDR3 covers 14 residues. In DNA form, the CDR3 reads TGCAGTGCTAGAGATCGCGAGGACCTGATGCCCCAGCATTTT. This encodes CSARDREDLMPQHF.

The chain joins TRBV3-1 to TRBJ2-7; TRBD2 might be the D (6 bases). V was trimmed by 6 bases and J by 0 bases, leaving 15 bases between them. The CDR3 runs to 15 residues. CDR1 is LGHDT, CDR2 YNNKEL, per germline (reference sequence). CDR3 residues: CASSRVGLLSYEQYF. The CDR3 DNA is TGTGCCAGCAGTCGAGTGGGACTTCTCTCCTACGAGCAGTACTTC.

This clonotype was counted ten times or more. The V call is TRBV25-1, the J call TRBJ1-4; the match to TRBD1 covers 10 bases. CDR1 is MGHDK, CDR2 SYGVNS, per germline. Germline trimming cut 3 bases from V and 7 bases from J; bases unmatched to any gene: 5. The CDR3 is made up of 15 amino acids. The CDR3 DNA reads TGTGCCAGCAGTGATCCCGGGACAGGGGTTGAAAAACTGTTTTTT. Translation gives CASSDPGTGVEKLFF.

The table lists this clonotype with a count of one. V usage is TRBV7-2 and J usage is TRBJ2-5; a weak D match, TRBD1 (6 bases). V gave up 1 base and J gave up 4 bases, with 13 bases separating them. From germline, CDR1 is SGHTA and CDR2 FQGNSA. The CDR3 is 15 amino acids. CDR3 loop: CASSLVGGDRETQYF. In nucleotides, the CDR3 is TGTGCCAGCAGCTTAGTTGGGGGCGACAGAGAGACCCAGTACTTC.

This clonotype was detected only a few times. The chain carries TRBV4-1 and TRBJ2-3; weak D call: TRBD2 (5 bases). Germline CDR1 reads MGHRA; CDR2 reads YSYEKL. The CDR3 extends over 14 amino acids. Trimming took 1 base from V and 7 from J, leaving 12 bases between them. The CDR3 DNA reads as TGCGCCAGCAGCCAAGGTTTGACTATTCATACGCAGTATTTT. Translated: CASSQGLTIHTQYF.

This CDR3 reads CASSQDLIRAASYGYTF. In DNA, the CDR3 is TGCGCCAGCAGCCAAGATCTTATCAGGGCCGCTAGCTATGGCTACACCTTC. The rearrangement links TRBV4-1 to TRBJ1-2, with D possibly TRBD1 on 5 matching bases. The CDR3 consists of 17 residues. Germline V CDR1 and CDR2: MGHRA, YSYEKL. V lost 0 bases, J lost 4 bases, and 18 bases lay in between.

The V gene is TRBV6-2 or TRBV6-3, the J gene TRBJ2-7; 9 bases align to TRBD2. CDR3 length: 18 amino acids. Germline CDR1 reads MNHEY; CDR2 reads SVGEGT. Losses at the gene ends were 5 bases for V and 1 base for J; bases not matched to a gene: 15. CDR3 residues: CASSPLTSGTPLSYEQYF. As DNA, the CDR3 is TGTGCCAGCAGTCCGCTGACTAGCGGAACTCCATTATCCTACGAGCAGTACTTC.

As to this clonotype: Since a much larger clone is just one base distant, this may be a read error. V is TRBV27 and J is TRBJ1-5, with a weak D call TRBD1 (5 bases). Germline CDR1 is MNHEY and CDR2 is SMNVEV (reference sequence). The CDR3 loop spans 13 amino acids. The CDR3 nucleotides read TGTGCCAGCAGTCCCCTACAGGCGGCGCCCCTGCATTTT. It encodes CASSPLQAAPLHF.

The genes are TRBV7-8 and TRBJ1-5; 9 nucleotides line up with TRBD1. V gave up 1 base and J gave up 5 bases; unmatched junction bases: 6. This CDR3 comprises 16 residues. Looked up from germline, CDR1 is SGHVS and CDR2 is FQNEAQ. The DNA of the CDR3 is TGTGCCAGCAGCTTAGTTGAACAGGGGGCGTATCAGCCCCAGCATTTT. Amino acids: CASSLVEQGAYQPQHF.

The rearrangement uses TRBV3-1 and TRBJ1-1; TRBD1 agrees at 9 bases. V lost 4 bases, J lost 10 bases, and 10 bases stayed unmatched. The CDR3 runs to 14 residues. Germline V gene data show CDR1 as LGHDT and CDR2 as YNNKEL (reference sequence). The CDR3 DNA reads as TGTGCCAGCAGCCCTACACTAACAGGGGGCAGAGCTTTCTTT. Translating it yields CASSPTLTGGRAFF. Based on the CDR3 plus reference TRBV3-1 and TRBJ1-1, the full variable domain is DTAVSQTPKYLVTQMGNDKSIKCEQNLGHDTMYWYKQDSKKFLKIMFSYNNKELIINETVPNRFSPKSPDKAHLNLHINSLELGDSAVYFCASSPTLTGGRAFFGQGTRLTVV.